This TCR beta chain emerged from a study of sequential checkpoint blockade in melanoma. Regarding treatment: randomized to nivolumab then ipilimumab (arm A) or the reverse (arm B). This clone was seen a handful of times. J was trimmed by 6 bases and V by 8 bases; bases with no gene match: 11. Germline assignment: CDR1 MNHEY and CDR2 SMNVEV (reference sequence). The CDR3 totals 14 residues. The method was immunoSEQ multiplex PCR; TCRdb's version includes in-frame clones alone and lacks a portion of them. The table has approximately 7,700 clones, 60% seen once. This receptor was identified in a human donor with melanoma. The rearrangement joins TRBV27 to TRBJ2-7; 9 positions agree with TRBD1. The source material was CD8+ T cells sorted from blood (inferred from file names), sampled from a patient given nivolumab and ipilimumab in sequence. The DNA for the CDR3 is TGTGCCAGCCGGACAGGGGATTACCCTTTCGAGCAGTACTTC. This translates into CASRTGDYPFEQYF.